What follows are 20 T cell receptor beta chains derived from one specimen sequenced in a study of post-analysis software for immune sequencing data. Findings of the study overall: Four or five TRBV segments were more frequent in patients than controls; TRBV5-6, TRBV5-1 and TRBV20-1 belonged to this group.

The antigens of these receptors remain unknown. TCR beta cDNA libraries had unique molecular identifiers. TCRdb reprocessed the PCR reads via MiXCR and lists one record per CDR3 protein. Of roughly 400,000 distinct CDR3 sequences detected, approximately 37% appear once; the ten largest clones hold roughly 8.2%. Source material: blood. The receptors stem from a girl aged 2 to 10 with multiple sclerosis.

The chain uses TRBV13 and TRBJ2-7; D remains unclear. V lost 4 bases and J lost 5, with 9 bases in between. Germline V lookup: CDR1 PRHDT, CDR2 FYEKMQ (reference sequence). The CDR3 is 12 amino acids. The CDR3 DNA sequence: TGTGCCAGCAGCTATTATCTACACGAGCAGTACTTC. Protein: CASSYYLHEQYF.

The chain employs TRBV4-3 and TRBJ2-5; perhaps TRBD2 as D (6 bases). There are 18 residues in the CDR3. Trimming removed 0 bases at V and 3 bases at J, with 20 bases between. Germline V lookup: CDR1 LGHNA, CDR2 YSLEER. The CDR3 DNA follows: TGCGCCAGCAGCCAAGAGGCTTATAGCGGCCCGGGGGAAGAGACCCAGTACTTC. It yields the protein CASSQEAYSGPGEETQYF.

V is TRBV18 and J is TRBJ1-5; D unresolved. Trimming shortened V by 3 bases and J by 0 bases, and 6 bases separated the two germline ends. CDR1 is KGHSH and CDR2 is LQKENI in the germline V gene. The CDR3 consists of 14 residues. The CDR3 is CASSPTDSNQPQHF. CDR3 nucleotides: TGTGCCAGCTCACCGACGGATAGCAATCAGCCCCAGCATTTT.

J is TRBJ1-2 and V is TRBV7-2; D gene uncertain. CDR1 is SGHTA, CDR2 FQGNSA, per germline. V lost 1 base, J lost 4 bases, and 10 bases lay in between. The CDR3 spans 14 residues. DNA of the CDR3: TGTGCCAGCAGCTTAGTTGGCAGCAGCTATGGCTACACCTTC. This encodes CASSLVGSSYGYTF.

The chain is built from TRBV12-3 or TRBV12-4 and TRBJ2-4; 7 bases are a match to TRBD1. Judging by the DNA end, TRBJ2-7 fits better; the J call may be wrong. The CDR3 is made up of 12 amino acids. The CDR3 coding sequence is TGTGCCAGCACCCAGGCAGGGGGCGAGCAGTACTTC. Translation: CASTQAGGEQYF.

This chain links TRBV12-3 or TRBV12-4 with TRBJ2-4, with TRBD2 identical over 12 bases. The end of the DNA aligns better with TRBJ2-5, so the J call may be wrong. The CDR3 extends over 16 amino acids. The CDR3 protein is CASSPSLAGGEETQYF. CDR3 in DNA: TGTGCCAGCAGTCCATCCCTAGCGGGGGGGGAGGAGACCCAGTACTTC.

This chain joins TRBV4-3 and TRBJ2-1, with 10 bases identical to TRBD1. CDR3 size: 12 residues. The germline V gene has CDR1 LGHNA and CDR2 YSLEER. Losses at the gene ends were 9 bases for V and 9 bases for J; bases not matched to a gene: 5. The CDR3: CASGQGGTEQFF. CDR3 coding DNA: TGCGCCAGTGGACAGGGGGGAACTGAGCAGTTCTTC.

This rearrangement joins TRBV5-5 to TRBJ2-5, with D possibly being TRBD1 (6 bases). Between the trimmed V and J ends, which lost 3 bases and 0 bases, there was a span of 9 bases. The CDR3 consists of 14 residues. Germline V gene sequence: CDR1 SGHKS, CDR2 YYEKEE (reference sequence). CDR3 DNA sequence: TGTGCCAGCAGCTCGAGGACAGACCAAGAGACCCAGTACTTC. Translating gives CASSSRTDQETQYF.

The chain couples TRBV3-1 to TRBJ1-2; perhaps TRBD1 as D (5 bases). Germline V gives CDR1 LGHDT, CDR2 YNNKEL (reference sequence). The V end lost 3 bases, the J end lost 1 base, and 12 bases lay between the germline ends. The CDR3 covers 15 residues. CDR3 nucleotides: TGTGCCAGCAGCCACGGGAGACAGATTAACTATGGCTACACCTTC. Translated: CASSHGRQINYGYTF.

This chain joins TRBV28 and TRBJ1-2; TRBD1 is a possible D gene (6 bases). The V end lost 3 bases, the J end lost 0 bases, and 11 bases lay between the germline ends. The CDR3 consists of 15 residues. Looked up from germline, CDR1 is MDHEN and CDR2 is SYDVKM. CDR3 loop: CASSFGGRANYGYTF. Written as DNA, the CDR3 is TGTGCCAGCAGTTTTGGGGGGCGGGCTAACTATGGCTACACCTTC.

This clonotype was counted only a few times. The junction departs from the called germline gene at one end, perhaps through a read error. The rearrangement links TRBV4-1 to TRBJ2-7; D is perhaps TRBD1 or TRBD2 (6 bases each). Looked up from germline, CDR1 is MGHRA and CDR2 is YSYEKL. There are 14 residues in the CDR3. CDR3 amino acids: CASSQPLGGYEQYF. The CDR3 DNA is TGCGCCAGTAGCCAACCCTTAGGGGGGTACGAGCAGTACTTC.

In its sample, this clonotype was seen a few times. The CDR3 sequence: CASSTGTGGNIQETQYF. The CDR3 nucleotides read TGTGCCAGCAGTACCGGGACAGGGGGCAATATCCAAGAGACCCAGTACTTC. The chain has TRBV6-1 and TRBJ2-5; 12 bases map to TRBD1. CDR1 and CDR2 from the germline V gene are MNHNS and SASEGT. With 5 bases clipped from V and 1 base from J, the junction kept 8 bases outside the gene matches. This CDR3 region has 17 residues.

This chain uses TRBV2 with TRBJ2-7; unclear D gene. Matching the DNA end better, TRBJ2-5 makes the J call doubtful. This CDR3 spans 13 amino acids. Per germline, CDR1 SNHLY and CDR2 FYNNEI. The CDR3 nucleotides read TGTGCCAGCAGTGTGGTCCCAGGCGGGACCCAGTACTTC. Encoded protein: CASSVVPGGTQYF.

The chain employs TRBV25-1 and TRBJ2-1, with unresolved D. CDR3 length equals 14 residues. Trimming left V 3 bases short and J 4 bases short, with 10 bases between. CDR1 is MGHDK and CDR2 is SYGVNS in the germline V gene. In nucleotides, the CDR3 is TGTGCCAGCAGTGACCCAGCCAGTTACAATGAGCAGTTCTTC. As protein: CASSDPASYNEQFF.

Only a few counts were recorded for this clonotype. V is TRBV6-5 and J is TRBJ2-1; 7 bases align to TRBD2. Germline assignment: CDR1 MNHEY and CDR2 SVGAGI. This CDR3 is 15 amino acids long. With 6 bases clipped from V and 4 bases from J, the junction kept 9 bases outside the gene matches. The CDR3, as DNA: TGTGCCAGCAGGGACGGACTAGGCATATACAATGAGCAGTTCTTC. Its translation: CASRDGLGIYNEQFF.

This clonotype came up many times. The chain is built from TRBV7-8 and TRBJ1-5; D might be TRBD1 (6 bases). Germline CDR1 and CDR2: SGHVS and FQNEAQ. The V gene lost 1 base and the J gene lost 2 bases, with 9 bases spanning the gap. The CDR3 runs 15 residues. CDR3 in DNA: TGTGCCAGCAGCTTAGGGGGGCAGGGCAATCAGCCCCAGCATTTT. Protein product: CASSLGGQGNQPQHF.

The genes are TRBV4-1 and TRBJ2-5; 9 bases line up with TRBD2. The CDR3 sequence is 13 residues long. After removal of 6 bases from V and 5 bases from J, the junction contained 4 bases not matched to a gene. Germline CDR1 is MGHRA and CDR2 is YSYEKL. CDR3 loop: CASRPSGEETQYF. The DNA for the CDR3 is TGCGCCAGCAGACCTAGCGGGGAGGAGACCCAGTACTTC.

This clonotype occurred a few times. The CDR3 is CSASWAGVGYTF. The CDR3 region has the DNA TGCAGTGCTAGTTGGGCGGGGGTTGGCTACACCTTC. The chain carries TRBV20-1 and TRBJ1-2; tentatively, D is TRBD1 (5 bases). The germline V gene has CDR1 DFQATT and CDR2 SNEGSKA (reference sequence). The CDR3 length is 12 residues. V was trimmed by 3 bases and J by 7 bases, leaving 12 bases between them.

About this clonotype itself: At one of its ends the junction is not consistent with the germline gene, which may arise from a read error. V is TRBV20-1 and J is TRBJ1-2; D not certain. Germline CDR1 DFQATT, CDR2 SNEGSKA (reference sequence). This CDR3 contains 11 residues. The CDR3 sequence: CSASGSYGCTF. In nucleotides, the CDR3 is TGCAGTGCTAGTGGTAGCTATGGCTGCACCTTC.

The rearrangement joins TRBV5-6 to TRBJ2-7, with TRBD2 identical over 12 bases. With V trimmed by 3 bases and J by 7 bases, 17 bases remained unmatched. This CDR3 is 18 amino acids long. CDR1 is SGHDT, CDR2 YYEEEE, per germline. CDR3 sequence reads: CASSSYPIGLAGPPEQYF. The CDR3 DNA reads TGTGCCAGCAGCTCGTACCCAATCGGACTAGCGGGGCCCCCTGAGCAGTACTTC.